The sequence of this T cell receptor (beta chain) was determined in a study of T cell repertoires and HLA-DP antigens. Study at large: Donor ages ranged from 18-to-29 to 60-to-69; a couple of men, one woman.

Each pre-culture CD4+ sample aimed for 200,000 to 250,000 T cell genomes at deep resolution. Sequencing was performed with immunoSEQ multiplex PCR; in TCRdb, only in-frame clones are kept and a portion is missing. Of about 89,000 clones detected, roughly nine tenths appear once; the ten largest clones hold 1.5% to 2%. In the case of this clone: Its target is unknown.

Trimming stripped 6 bases from V and 4 bases from J, with 10 bases between. Germline V CDR1 and CDR2: MNHNS, SASEGT. CDR3 length: 12 amino acids. Findings and caveats of the study: Naive and memory CD4+ repertoires were not analysed separately. Previously undetected clones averaged around 40% and 50% against the two alleles respectively.

The chain combines TRBV6-1 with TRBJ2-7, with a weak D call TRBD2 (5 bases). Sequences were obtained from CD4+ T cells from PBMCs. This TCR was recovered from a man over 45 in good health and CMV-seronegative. This CDR3 is CASSTEGYEQYF. The CDR3, as DNA: TGTGCCAGCAGCACAGAGGGTTACGAGCAGTACTTC.